This T cell receptor beta chain was recorded in a study of cytomegalovirus exposure and HLA in healthy donors. The V end lost 10 bases, the J end lost 2 bases, and 11 bases lay between the germline ends. The CDR3 length is 12 residues. In germline, CDR1 is SNHLY, CDR2 FYNNEI. Details on this clone: What it binds is not known.

The PCR ran on 60 Vbeta and 13 Jbeta primers. Clones were read by immunoSEQ multiplex PCR, and TCRdb kept only the in-frame ones, dropping some. The sample totals fewer than 150,000 clones. Study conclusions and caveats: Association of a missense DCLRE1C variant with TCR beta V- and J-gene trimming was reported in a later analysis. In an earlier analysis, about 87% or about 30%: the productive usage of most TCR beta V segments. The authors listed 164 TCR beta chains as cytomegalovirus-associated.

At the time of sampling, donors were nominally healthy, though unrecorded immune exposures were likely. This receptor was obtained from a woman aged 60-70 years in good health and CMV-seronegative. The sequenced sample consisted of PBMCs. The V and J genes are TRBV2 and TRBJ1-1; no reliable D call. The CDR3 sequence is CATRTGNTEAFF. In nucleotides, the CDR3 is TGTGCCACAAGAACGGGAAACACTGAAGCTTTCTTT.